These 32 T cell receptor beta chains share one sample of origin, sequenced in a study of cytomegalovirus exposure and HLA in healthy donors. Both 60 Vbeta primers and 13 Jbeta primers went into the PCR. The data were produced by immunoSEQ multiplex PCR, yet TCRdb's version contains in-frame clones alone and is incomplete. The repertoire holds about 150,000 clones, with around 84% as singletons. Sequencing used PBMCs. The source is a young woman in good health and CMV-seronegative.

The chain has TRBV4-1 and TRBJ1-2, with TRBD1 identical over 9 bases. The CDR3 totals 16 residues. Per germline, CDR1 MGHRA and CDR2 YSYEKL. The junction had 8 bases not matched to a gene; V was cut back by 1 base and J by 5 bases. The CDR3 loop reads CASSQGPQGASYGYTF. CDR3 nucleotides: TGCGCCAGCAGCCAAGGTCCACAGGGGGCAAGTTATGGCTACACCTTC.

This sequence joins TRBV10-1 and TRBJ2-1; the match to TRBD2 covers 7 bases. The CDR3 is 16 residues long. Germline V CDR1 and CDR2: WNHNN, SYGVQD (reference sequence). V was pared by 2 bases and J by 8 bases, with 12 bases of the junction left unmatched. The CDR3 loop is CASSEPERGVIYEQFF. The CDR3 DNA sequence: TGCGCCAGCAGTGAGCCGGAGCGGGGAGTGATCTATGAGCAGTTCTTC.

CDR3 in amino acids: CAWSYGTYEQYF. The CDR3, as DNA: TGTGCCTGGAGTTACGGGACCTACGAGCAGTACTTC. The chain has TRBV30 and TRBJ2-7, with TRBD2 as a possible D gene (5 bases). Germline CDR1 is GTSNPN and CDR2 is SVGIG (reference sequence). The CDR3 is 12 residues long. V was cut by 2 bases and J by 2 bases, with 7 bases left in between.

The V call is TRBV28, the J call TRBJ1-4; D remains ambiguous. The CDR3 consists of 12 residues. Germline V gives CDR1 MDHEN, CDR2 SYDVKM. V was pared by 3 bases and J by 13 bases, with 12 bases between. CDR3 region: CASSFGSIVLFF. The CDR3 DNA follows: TGTGCCAGCAGTTTCGGGTCGATCGTACTGTTTTTT. The complete variable domain, with remaining parts taken from reference TRBV28 and TRBJ1-4, reads DVKVTQSSRYLVKRTGEKVFLECVQDMDHENMFWYRQDPGLGLRLIYFSYDVKMKEKGDIPEGYSVSREKKERFSLILESASTNQTSMYLCASSFGSIVLFFGSGTQLSVL.

The V gene is TRBV5-1, the J gene TRBJ2-5, with 11 nucleotides matching TRBD2. This CDR3 is built from 14 residues. V trimming: 4 bases; J trimming: 5 bases; junction bases outside the gene matches: 4. The germline V gene encodes CDR1 SGHRS and CDR2 YFSETQ. The CDR3 protein is CASSQGTSGETQYF. The CDR3 nucleotides read TGCGCCAGCAGCCAGGGGACTAGCGGTGAGACCCAGTACTTC.

V gene TRBV15 combines with J gene TRBJ2-5; tentatively, D is TRBD2 (6 bases). In germline, CDR1 is LNHNV, CDR2 YYDKDF (reference sequence). V dropped 0 bases and J dropped 3 bases, with 20 bases sitting between them. The CDR3 spans 18 residues. CDR3 DNA sequence: TGTGCCACCAGCAGAGATCCCCAGACCCAGGGAGGAAAAGAGACCCAGTACTTC. Encoded protein: CATSRDPQTQGGKETQYF. The full variable domain, its missing parts supplied by reference TRBV15 and TRBJ2-5, is DAMVIQNPRYQVTQFGKPVTLSCSQTLNHNVMYWYQQKSSQAPKLLFHYYDKDFNNEADTPDNFQSRRPNTSFCFLDIRSPGLGDTAMYLCATSRDPQTQGGKETQYFGPGTRLLVL.

The chain employs TRBV5-1 and TRBJ2-5; D perhaps matches TRBD2 (5 bases). CDR3 length equals 14 residues. The V end was cut by 1 base, the J end by 2 bases, with 9 bases between. Germline V gene data show CDR1 as SGHRS and CDR2 as YFSETQ. The CDR3 nucleotides are TGCGCCAGCAGCTTGATAGGGAGTCAAGAGACCCAGTACTTC. Residues: CASSLIGSQETQYF.

The chain joins TRBV5-6 to TRBJ1-3; 11 bases agree with TRBD1. V shed 3 bases, J shed 2 bases, and the junction held 4 bases outside the gene matches. The germline gives CDR1 SGHDT, CDR2 YYEEEE. The CDR3 is 16 residues long. CDR3 amino acids: CASSSDRGRTGNTIYF. As DNA, the CDR3 is TGTGCCAGCAGCTCGGACAGGGGGCGTACTGGAAACACCATATATTTT.

This clone showed up just a few times. CDR3 in amino acids: CASSRTKDYGYTF. The CDR3 DNA sequence: TGTGCCAGCAGTCGGACTAAAGACTATGGCTACACCTTC. This chain joins TRBV6-5 and TRBJ1-2; D is undetermined. The V end was cut by 5 bases, the J end by 3 bases, with 10 bases between. Looked up from germline, CDR1 is MNHEY and CDR2 is SVGAGI. The CDR3 sequence is 13 residues long.

This clone was recorded a few times. The rearrangement links TRBV28 to TRBJ2-7; D possibly corresponds to TRBD2 (6 bases). The CDR3 is made up of 15 amino acids. The germline V and J ends were trimmed by 5 bases and 2 bases, with 16 bases remaining between them. The germline gives CDR1 MDHEN, CDR2 SYDVKM. The CDR3 DNA reads TGTGCCAGCAGTCCTTACAAGCGGGCGACCTACGAGCAGTACTTC. This encodes CASSPYKRATYEQYF.

This clone was seen once. This chain uses TRBV11-3 with TRBJ2-2; 12 bases map to TRBD2. The CDR3 covers 19 residues. Germline-derived CDR1 and CDR2 are SGHNT and YENEEA. After removal of 5 bases from V and 5 bases from J, the junction contained 15 bases not matched to a gene. DNA of the CDR3: TGTGCCAGCAGCACCCCAAGACTAGCGGGGGCTAAGGGGACCGGGGAGCTGTTTTTT. Its protein is CASSTPRLAGAKGTGELFF.

J is TRBJ2-7 and V is TRBV29-1; 10 nucleotides agree with TRBD1. J lost 6 bases, V lost 7 bases, and 9 bases had no gene match. This CDR3 region has 13 residues. Germline loops: CDR1 SQVTM, CDR2 ANQGSEA. The CDR3 bases are TGCAGCGGGGTCCGGGACAGGGGCGGCGAGCAGTACTTC. This translates into CSGVRDRGGEQYF.

The V and J genes are TRBV7-9 and TRBJ1-2; TRBD1 is a possible D gene (5 bases). The CDR3 sequence is 13 residues long. Per the germline V gene, CDR1 is SEHNR and CDR2 is FQNEAQ (reference sequence). Trimming removed 5 bases at V and 7 bases at J, with 14 bases between. The CDR3: CASSPPGGGGYTF. DNA of the CDR3: TGTGCCAGCAGCCCCCCGGGGGGAGGTGGCTACACCTTC.

CDR3 amino acids: CASSQVTSGTYTYEQYF. Here the CDR3 DNA reads TGTGCCAGCAGCCAAGTGACTAGCGGGACCTATACCTACGAGCAGTACTTC. The V gene is TRBV14, the J gene TRBJ2-7, with 11 bases that match TRBD2. The CDR3 consists of 17 residues. The junction had 7 bases not matched to a gene; V was cut back by 1 base and J by 2 bases. Germline loops: CDR1 SGHDN, CDR2 FVKESK. The full variable domain, its missing parts supplied by reference TRBV14 and TRBJ2-7, is EAGVTQFPSHSVIEKGQTVTLRCDPISGHDNLYWYRRVMGKEIKFLLHFVKESKQDESGMPNNRFLAERTGGTYSTLKVQPAELEDSGVYFCASSQVTSGTYTYEQYFGPGTRLTVT.

This clone is a singleton in its sample. V and J are TRBV11-2 and TRBJ2-5; D may be TRBD2 (7 bases). The germline V gene has CDR1 SGHAT and CDR2 FQNNGV. CDR3 size: 15 residues. The V and J ends lost 3 bases and 4 bases respectively, with 15 bases between them. In nucleotides, the CDR3 is TGTGCCAGCAGCTTCGGAACAGGGAGGGGAGAGACCCAGTACTTC. Translated, it gives CASSFGTGRGETQYF.

The sample holds a few counts of this clone. This sequence joins TRBV25-1 and TRBJ1-2; 8 bases line up with TRBD1. Trimming cost V 2 bases and J 0 bases; bases outside gene matches: 5. CDR3 size: 16 residues. Germline V CDR1 and CDR2: MGHDK, SYGVNS. In nucleotides, the CDR3 is TGTGCCAGCAGTGAACCCGGGACAGGAGCTAACTATGGCTACACCTTC. Translating gives CASSEPGTGANYGYTF.

Turning to this clone: Other nucleotide sequences from this sample produce the same CDR3. The chain combines TRBV7-2 with TRBJ2-7, with D possibly TRBD2 on 6 matching bases. The CDR3 runs to 15 residues. With 1 base removed from V and 0 bases from J, the gap between germline ends came to 10 bases. Germline loops: CDR1 SGHTA, CDR2 FQGNSA. The CDR3 sequence: CASSLERGSSYEQYF. CDR3 DNA sequence: TGTGCCAGCAGCTTAGAACGGGGGAGCTCCTACGAGCAGTACTTC.

This sequence joins TRBV5-4 and TRBJ2-7, with a weak D call TRBD1 (5 bases). The germline V and J ends were trimmed by 0 bases and 4 bases, with 14 bases remaining between them. Germline lookup yields CDR1 SGHNT and CDR2 YYREEE (reference sequence). The length of the CDR3 is 15 residues. CDR3 residues: CASSLEGRAMYEQYF. CDR3 in DNA: TGTGCCAGCAGCTTGGAGGGCAGGGCCATGTACGAGCAGTACTTC.

This clone has only a few counts. The chain has TRBV5-5 and TRBJ2-5, with D tentatively TRBD2 (5 bases). V lost 6 bases and J lost 4, with 16 bases in between. This CDR3 contains 14 residues. CDR1 SGHKS and CDR2 YYEKEE come from the germline V gene (reference sequence). This CDR3 is CASNLPSGPETQYF. The CDR3 DNA reads as TGTGCCAGCAACCTCCCCAGCGGTCCAGAGACCCAGTACTTC.

CDR3 region: CASSPAGGSTDTQYF. CDR3 nucleotide sequence: TGTGCCAGCTCACCAGCGGGGGGAAGCACAGATACGCAGTATTTT. The rearrangement links TRBV18 to TRBJ2-3; 8 bases match TRBD2. Trimming took 2 bases from V and 0 from J; bases not matched to a gene: 1. CDR3 size: 15 residues. Germline CDR1 and CDR2: KGHSH and LQKENI. Complete variable domain (other parts from reference TRBV18 and TRBJ2-3): NAGVMQNPRHLVRRRGQEARLRCSPMKGHSHVYWYRQLPEEGLKFMVYLQKENIIDESGMPKERFSAEFPKEGPSILRIQQVVRGDSAAYFCASSPAGGSTDTQYFGPGTRLTVL.

The rearrangement joins TRBV21-1 to TRBJ2-7; the D segment call TRBD2 is taken from the table without a DNA check. TRBV21-1 corresponds to a pseudogene. The CDR3 is 16 amino acids. The DNA of the CDR3 is TGTGCCAGCAGCAGAGGGCGAGCGGGCTTCCCCTACGAGCAGTACTTC. It yields the protein CASSRGRAGFPYEQYF.

The V call is TRBV5-1, the J call TRBJ2-3, with a weak D call TRBD1 (6 bases). Germline values: CDR1 SGHRS, CDR2 YFSETQ. The CDR3 is 16 residues long. The ends were cut back, 0 bases at V and 0 bases at J, with 11 bases in the middle. The CDR3 DNA reads TGCGCCAGCAGCTTGGGGCAGGGGAAGAGCACAGATACGCAGTATTTT. As protein: CASSLGQGKSTDTQYF.

This chain uses TRBV15 with TRBJ1-5; tentative D call: TRBD1 (5 bases). The CDR3 sequence is 17 residues long. The germline V gene has CDR1 LNHNV and CDR2 YYDKDF (reference sequence). Trimming cost V 0 bases and J 6 bases, with 18 bases left between them. The CDR3, as DNA: TGTGCCACCAGCAGAGATTTTGGGGGGATATCGGGTCAGCCCCAGCATTTT. Protein sequence: CATSRDFGGISGQPQHF. Looking up the rest from reference TRBV15 and TRBJ1-5 gives the full variable domain: DAMVIQNPRYQVTQFGKPVTLSCSQTLNHNVMYWYQQKSSQAPKLLFHYYDKDFNNEADTPDNFQSRRPNTSFCFLDIRSPGLGDTAMYLCATSRDFGGISGQPQHFGDGTRLSIL.

The V gene is TRBV5-5, the J gene TRBJ2-7; possible D gene TRBD1, 6 bases. The CDR3 is 15 residues long. CDR1 is SGHKS, CDR2 YYEKEE, per germline (reference sequence). Trimming left V 2 bases short and J 1 base short, with 13 bases between. This CDR3 reads CASSFFARGSYEQYF. The CDR3, as DNA: TGTGCCAGCAGCTTCTTTGCCAGGGGATCCTACGAGCAGTACTTC.

The rearrangement joins TRBV11-2 to TRBJ2-1; weak D call: TRBD2 (6 bases). The V gene lost 2 bases and the J gene lost 4 bases, with 15 bases spanning the gap. The V gene's germline CDR1 is SGHAT and CDR2 FQNNGV. The CDR3 contains 16 residues. In nucleotides, the CDR3 is TGTGCCAGCAGCTTAAGTGGGGGGAAGGGGTACAATGAGCAGTTCTTC. This gives the protein CASSLSGGKGYNEQFF. The variable domain in full, completed from reference TRBV11-2 and TRBJ2-1, reads EAGVAQSPRYKIIEKRQSVAFWCNPISGHATLYWYQQILGQGPKLLIQFQNNGVVDDSQLPKDRFSAERLKGVDSTLKIQPAKLEDSAVYLCASSLSGGKGYNEQFFGPGTRLTVL.

CDR3 sequence reads: CASRDLAGGPDTQYF. CDR3 in DNA: TGTGCCAGTAGGGATCTAGCGGGAGGCCCAGATACGCAGTATTTT. The V call is TRBV19, the J call TRBJ2-3, with 11 nucleotides matching TRBD2. Germline assignment: CDR1 LNHDA and CDR2 SQIVND (reference sequence). The CDR3 sequence is 15 residues long. V lost 6 bases and J lost 4; bases outside the gene matches: 6. Based on the CDR3 plus reference TRBV19 and TRBJ2-3, the full variable domain is DGGITQSPKYLFRKEGQNVTLSCEQNLNHDAMYWYRQDPGQGLRLIYYSQIVNDFQKGDIAEGYSVSREKKESFPLTVTSAQKNPTAFYLCASRDLAGGPDTQYFGPGTRLTVL.

The J gene is TRBJ2-2, the V gene TRBV6-6; maybe TRBD1 (6 bases). This CDR3 contains 15 residues. The V end was cut by 4 bases, the J end by 3 bases, with 12 bases between. Germline-derived CDR1 and CDR2 are MNHNY and SVGAGI (reference sequence). CDR3 region: CASSSNDRYTGELFF. The CDR3 DNA reads as TGTGCCAGCAGTTCCAACGACAGGTACACCGGGGAGCTGTTTTTT.

As for this clone: Sequence at one end of the junction differs from germline and may be a read error. Other nucleotide sequences from this sample produce the same CDR3. This chain joins TRBV4-3 and TRBJ2-1; D possibly corresponds to TRBD2 (7 bases). Germline V gives CDR1 LGHNA, CDR2 YSLEER. CDR3 length: 16 amino acids. The CDR3 region is CASSQGGGTEDNEQFF. CDR3 DNA: TGCGCTAGCAGCCAAGGGGGGGGGACCGAGGACAATGAGCAGTTCTTC.

The rearrangement joins TRBV27 to TRBJ1-1; D possibly corresponds to TRBD1 (6 bases). Trimming took 9 bases from V and 3 from J, leaving 11 bases between them. The CDR3 covers 12 residues. CDR1 MNHEY and CDR2 SMNVEV come from the germline V gene (reference sequence). CDR3 DNA sequence: TGTGCCAGTTGTGACAGGTACACTGAAGCTTTCTTT. This sequence encodes CASCDRYTEAFF.

The chain recombines TRBV2 with TRBJ1-5; 7 bases match TRBD1. After removal of 6 bases from V and 2 bases from J, the junction contained 10 bases not matched to a gene. The CDR3 loop spans 16 amino acids. Germline V CDR1 and CDR2: SNHLY, FYNNEI. CDR3 sequence reads: CASRTGTASRNQPQHF. The CDR3 bases are TGTGCCAGCAGGACAGGGACAGCTTCCCGCAATCAGCCCCAGCATTTT.

The chain employs TRBV4-3 and TRBJ2-6, with D maybe TRBD2 (6 bases). Germline V gene lookup returns CDR1 LGHNA and CDR2 YSLEER. Trimming removed 4 bases from V and 0 bases from J, with 13 bases in between. This CDR3 has 17 residues. This chain's CDR3 is CASSLGTASSGANVLTF. CDR3 DNA: TGCGCCAGCAGCCTGGGGACTGCTAGCTCTGGGGCCAACGTCCTGACTTTC.

This clone appeared a single time. V is TRBV6-7 and J is TRBJ2-1; 9 nucleotides match TRBD1. TRBV6-7 qualifies as an ORF whose function is uncertain. Germline trimming cut 0 bases from V and 6 bases from J; bases unmatched to any gene: 6. This CDR3 has 16 residues. CDR3: CASSYSNGTGSNEQFF. CDR3 coding DNA: TGTGCCAGCAGTTACTCGAACGGGACAGGGTCCAATGAGCAGTTCTTC.